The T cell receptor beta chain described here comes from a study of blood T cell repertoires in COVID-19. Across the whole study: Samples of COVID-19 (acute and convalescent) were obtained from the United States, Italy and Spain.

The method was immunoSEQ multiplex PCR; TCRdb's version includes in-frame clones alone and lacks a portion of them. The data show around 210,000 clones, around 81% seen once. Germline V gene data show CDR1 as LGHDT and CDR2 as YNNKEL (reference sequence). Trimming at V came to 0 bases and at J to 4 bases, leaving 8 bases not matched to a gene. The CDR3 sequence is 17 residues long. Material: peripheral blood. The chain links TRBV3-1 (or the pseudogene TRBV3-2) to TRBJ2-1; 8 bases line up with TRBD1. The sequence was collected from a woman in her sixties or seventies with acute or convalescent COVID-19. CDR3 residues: CASSQDPSGTGYNEQFF. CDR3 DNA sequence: TGTGCCAGCAGCCAAGATCCAAGTGGGACAGGTTACAATGAGCAGTTCTTC.